These 24 T cell receptor beta chains were all obtained from the same sample, sequenced in a study of blood T cell repertoires in COVID-19. Assay: immunoSEQ multiplex PCR; the TCRdb copy retains only in-frame clones and omits some. The sample lists a few hundred thousand clones, around 90% occurring once. The sample was PBMCs or T cells enriched from blood (not recorded which). The origin of the receptors is a woman in her thirties who had recovered from COVID-19.

CDR3 sequence reads: CASSYSQGGDTEAFF. CDR3 DNA: TGTGCCAGCAGTTACTCGCAGGGAGGGGACACTGAAGCTTTCTTT. The chain links TRBV6-5 to TRBJ1-1; weak D call: TRBD1 (5 bases). V was shortened by 0 bases and J by 3 bases, with 11 bases between the two germline ends. This CDR3 is built from 15 residues. Germline V gene sequence: CDR1 MNHEY, CDR2 SVGAGI.

V usage is TRBV6-2 or TRBV6-3 and J usage is TRBJ2-7; possible D gene TRBD1, 6 bases. Germline CDR1 MNHEY, CDR2 SVGEGT. This CDR3 comprises 14 residues. V gave up 5 bases and J gave up 3 bases, with 14 bases separating them. The CDR3 sequence: CASSPRGFSYEQYF. The CDR3 region has the DNA TGTGCCAGCAGTCCCAGGGGCTTCAGCTACGAGCAGTACTTC.

This chain joins TRBV28 and TRBJ2-1; D is ambiguous. The CDR3 spans 14 residues. Trimming stripped 4 bases from V and 0 bases from J, with 7 bases between. Germline CDR1 is MDHEN and CDR2 is SYDVKM. CDR3 loop: CASSSDSSYNEQFF. CDR3 in DNA: TGTGCCAGCAGTTCCGATAGCTCCTACAATGAGCAGTTCTTC. Filled out from reference TRBV28 and TRBJ2-1, the complete variable domain reads DVKVTQSSRYLVKRTGEKVFLECVQDMDHENMFWYRQDPGLGLRLIYFSYDVKMKEKGDIPEGYSVSREKKERFSLILESASTNQTSMYLCASSSDSSYNEQFFGPGTRLTVL.

This rearrangement joins TRBV7-8 to TRBJ2-1; tentatively, D is TRBD2 (5 bases). The germline V gene encodes CDR1 SGHVS and CDR2 FQNEAQ. Trimming took off 5 bases at V and 7 bases at J, with 27 bases between the two ends. This CDR3 region has 18 residues. The CDR3: CASSPRKWETKRRNEQFF. The CDR3 nucleotides are TGTGCCAGCAGCCCTCGGAAGTGGGAGACGAAAAGGAGAAATGAGCAGTTCTTC.

The V call is TRBV6-5, the J call TRBJ2-1; 7 bases agree with TRBD1. This CDR3 comprises 13 residues. The V and J ends lost 6 bases and 6 bases, in that order; junction bases with no gene match: 5. Per germline, CDR1 MNHEY and CDR2 SVGAGI. The CDR3 is CASRNRGTNEQFF. The CDR3 region has the DNA TGTGCCAGCAGGAACAGGGGAACCAATGAGCAGTTCTTC.

The CDR3 here is CASRTGTANSPLHF. DNA of the CDR3: TGTGCCAGCAGGACGGGGACAGCTAATTCACCCCTCCACTTT. The V and J genes are TRBV28 and TRBJ1-6; 7 bases agree with TRBD1. Trimming removed 6 bases from V and 6 bases from J; junction bases left unmatched: 5. Germline V gives CDR1 MDHEN, CDR2 SYDVKM. The length of the CDR3 is 14 residues.

Comment on this clone: This same CDR3 is encoded by further DNA sequences in the sample. Here the CDR3 DNA reads TGTGCCAGCAGCCTCCGACTAGCGGGGGGATACGAGCAGTACTTC. This encodes CASSLRLAGGYEQYF. The chain couples TRBV7-2 to TRBJ2-7; 13 bases are shared with TRBD2. The CDR3 spans 15 residues. Germline CDR1 and CDR2: SGHTA and FQGNSA. The ends lost 5 bases at V and 4 bases at J; junction bases unmatched: 5.

J is TRBJ2-7 and V is TRBV5-1; D is possibly TRBD1 (5 bases). The CDR3 length is 12 residues. The V gene lost 4 bases and the J gene lost 6 bases, with 11 bases spanning the gap. Germline loops: CDR1 SGHRS, CDR2 YFSETQ. The CDR3 coding sequence is TGCGCCAGCAGCCCAGACAGAGGCGAGCAGTACTTC. Encoded protein: CASSPDRGEQYF.

V and J are TRBV9 and TRBJ2-1; 12 bases are a match to TRBD2. The CDR3 extends over 14 amino acids. J gave up 8 bases and V 6 bases, and 6 bases lay outside the gene matches. Germline CDR1 is SGDLS and CDR2 is YYNGEE. In DNA, the CDR3 is TGTGCCAGCAACAAGGGACTAGCGGGCGATGAGCAGTTCTTC. Translation gives CASNKGLAGDEQFF.

This rearrangement joins TRBV28 to TRBJ2-7; possible D gene TRBD1, 6 bases. The ends were cut back, 3 bases at V and 0 bases at J, with 15 bases in the middle. The CDR3 totals 16 residues. CDR1 is MDHEN, CDR2 SYDVKM, per germline. CDR3 in amino acids: CASSFSRDTLSYEQYF. CDR3 sequence (DNA): TGTGCCAGCAGTTTCTCCCGGGACACTCTCTCCTACGAGCAGTACTTC.

The chain combines TRBV7-9 with TRBJ2-7; D remains ambiguous. Germline lookup yields CDR1 SEHNR and CDR2 FQNEAQ (reference sequence). The CDR3 contains 12 residues. Trimming pared 2 bases from V and 6 bases from J, leaving 8 bases between. The CDR3 nucleotides are TGTGCCAGCAGCTTATTAGGAGCCGAGCAGTACTTC. This gives the protein CASSLLGAEQYF.

V is TRBV7-8 and J is TRBJ1-3; D is possibly TRBD1 (5 bases). CDR3 length: 15 amino acids. V was shortened by 2 bases and J by 2 bases, with 10 bases between the two germline ends. Germline CDR1 and CDR2: SGHVS and FQNEAQ. The CDR3 loop is CASSLSGLTGNTIYF. As DNA, the CDR3 is TGTGCCAGCAGCTTATCAGGGCTAACTGGAAACACCATATATTTT.

V usage is TRBV5-5 and J usage is TRBJ2-2; 7 bases are shared with TRBD2. This CDR3 contains 14 residues. Germline assignment: CDR1 SGHKS and CDR2 YYEKEE (reference sequence). With V trimmed by 2 bases and J by 4 bases, 2 bases remained unmatched. The chain's CDR3 is CASSLGGSTGELFF. Here the CDR3 DNA reads TGTGCCAGCAGCTTAGGCGGGAGCACCGGGGAGCTGTTTTTT.

The chain has TRBV7-2 and TRBJ1-1; D gene uncertain. The V gene's germline CDR1 is SGHTA and CDR2 FQGNSA. V was cut by 2 bases and J by 1 base, with 8 bases left in between. The length of the CDR3 is 14 residues. The CDR3 sequence: CASSLSRWNTEAFF. The CDR3 nucleotides read TGTGCCAGCAGCTTATCCAGGTGGAACACTGAAGCTTTCTTT.

J is TRBJ2-1 and V is TRBV9, with TRBD2 matching 15 bases. Germline V gene lookup returns CDR1 SGDLS and CDR2 YYNGEE. Trimming at V came to 3 bases and at J to 8 bases, leaving 9 bases not matched to a gene. The length of the CDR3 is 17 residues. Written as DNA, the CDR3 is TGTGCCAGCAGCGGCCAGGGACTAGCGGGAGGTCTAGATGAGCAGTTCTTC. Residues: CASSGQGLAGGLDEQFF.

This clone was detected once. The chain couples TRBV10-3 to TRBJ2-1, with TRBD1 identical over 8 bases. The V and J ends lost 10 bases and 5 bases, in that order; junction bases with no gene match: 13. The CDR3 contains 15 residues. The germline V gene encodes CDR1 ENHRY and CDR2 SYGVKD. CDR3 in amino acids: CATLHAGTGHNEQFF. CDR3 in DNA: TGTGCCACCCTTCATGCCGGGACAGGACACAATGAGCAGTTCTTC.

The chain carries TRBV28 and TRBJ2-7; weak D call: TRBD1 (5 bases). The CDR3 runs to 13 residues. Germline CDR1 and CDR2: MDHEN and SYDVKM. V lost 3 bases, J lost 5 bases, and 11 bases lay in between. The CDR3 is CASSFPGSHEQYF. In DNA, the CDR3 is TGTGCCAGCAGTTTCCCAGGGTCCCACGAGCAGTACTTC.

The rearrangement joins TRBV4-3 to TRBJ2-5; 8 bases align to TRBD2. V lost 1 base, J lost 5 bases, and 9 bases stayed unmatched. CDR1 is LGHNA, CDR2 YSLEER, per germline. The CDR3 covers 16 residues. This CDR3 is CASSQVGSGSRETQYF. CDR3 in DNA: TGCGCCAGCAGCCAAGTGGGAAGCGGGAGTAGGGAGACCCAGTACTTC.

V is TRBV25-1 and J is TRBJ1-1; tentatively, D is TRBD1 (6 bases). The CDR3 is 16 residues long. CDR1 is MGHDK, CDR2 SYGVNS, per germline. The V end was cut by 5 bases, the J end by 3 bases, with 19 bases between. The DNA for the CDR3 is TGTGCCAGCAGTCCCGCGGGGGCAGGTTCGGACACTGAAGCTTTCTTT. Translating gives CASSPAGAGSDTEAFF.

The chain joins TRBV20-1 to TRBJ2-1, with D perhaps matching TRBD1 (5 bases). With 3 bases removed from V and 6 bases from J, the gap between germline ends came to 15 bases. The CDR3 length is 14 residues. In germline, CDR1 is DFQATT, CDR2 SNEGSKA (reference sequence). The chain's CDR3 is CSASGQGQPNEQFF. Here the CDR3 DNA reads TGCAGTGCTAGTGGGCAGGGTCAACCCAATGAGCAGTTCTTC.

J is TRBJ2-7 and V is TRBV11-3; tentative D call: TRBD2 (5 bases). The CDR3 loop spans 14 amino acids. CDR1 and CDR2 from the germline V gene are SGHNT and YENEEA. V lost 5 bases and J 2 bases, leaving 13 bases between the germline ends. CDR3 DNA: TGTGCCAGCAGCATCACTAGAGGGCCCTACGAGCAGTACTTC. Translated, it gives CASSITRGPYEQYF.

The chain combines TRBV6-2 or TRBV6-3 with TRBJ2-5; weak D call: TRBD2 (5 bases). From germline, CDR1 is MNHEY and CDR2 SVGEGT. This CDR3 comprises 15 residues. The germline V and J ends were trimmed by 2 bases and 2 bases, with 12 bases remaining between them. The CDR3 nucleotides are TGTGCCAGCAGTTACCTGGGGAGACCTCAAGAGACCCAGTACTTC. It yields the protein CASSYLGRPQETQYF.

This chain connects TRBV14 to TRBJ2-7; D perhaps matches TRBD1 (6 bases). V dropped 3 bases and J dropped 1 base, with 19 bases sitting between them. Germline values: CDR1 SGHDN, CDR2 FVKESK. This CDR3 comprises 17 residues. The CDR3 spells CASSQGYQGRGSYEQYF. The CDR3 nucleotides read TGTGCCAGCAGCCAGGGGTACCAGGGGCGCGGTTCCTACGAGCAGTACTTC.

The chain has TRBV29-1 and TRBJ1-4, with 10 bases that match TRBD1. This CDR3 comprises 13 residues. V was clipped by 5 bases and J by 4 bases; unmatched bases: 1. In germline, CDR1 is SQVTM, CDR2 ANQGSEA. The CDR3 DNA is TGCAGCGTTCGGACAGGGGGTAATGAAAAACTGTTTTTT. Translated: CSVRTGGNEKLFF.